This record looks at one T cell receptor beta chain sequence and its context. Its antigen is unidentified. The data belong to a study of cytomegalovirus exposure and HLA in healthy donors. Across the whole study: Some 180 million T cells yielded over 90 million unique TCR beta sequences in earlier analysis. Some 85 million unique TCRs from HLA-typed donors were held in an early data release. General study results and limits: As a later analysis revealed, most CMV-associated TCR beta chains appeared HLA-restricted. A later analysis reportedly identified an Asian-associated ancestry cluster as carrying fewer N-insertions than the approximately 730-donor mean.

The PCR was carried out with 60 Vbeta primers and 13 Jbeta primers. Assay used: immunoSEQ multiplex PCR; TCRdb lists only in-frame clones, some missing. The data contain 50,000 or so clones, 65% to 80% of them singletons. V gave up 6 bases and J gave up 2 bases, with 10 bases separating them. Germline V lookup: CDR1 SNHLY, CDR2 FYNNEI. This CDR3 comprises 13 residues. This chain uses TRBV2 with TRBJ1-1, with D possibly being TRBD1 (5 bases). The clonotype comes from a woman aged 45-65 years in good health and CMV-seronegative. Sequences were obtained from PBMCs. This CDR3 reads CASRVTVNTEAFF. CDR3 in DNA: TGTGCCAGCAGGGTGACAGTTAACACTGAAGCTTTCTTT. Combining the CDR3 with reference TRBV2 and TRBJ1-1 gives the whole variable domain EPEVTQTPSHQVTQMGQEVILRCVPISNHLYFYWYRQILGQKVEFLVSFYNNEISEKSEIFDDQFSVERPDGSNFTLKIRSTKLEDSAMYFCASRVTVNTEAFFGQGTRLTVV.